Below are 9 T cell receptor beta chains sequenced from a single sample in a study of OX40 agonist ivuxolimab in advanced cancers. The table came from immunoSEQ multiplex PCR; TCRdb's copy has only in-frame clones and leaves some out. The sample includes tens of thousands of clones, 93% of them seen just once. Sequences were derived from CD4+ or CD8+ T cells sorted from blood, sampled in a trial of the OX40 agonist ivuxolimab. All receptors come from an adult with an advanced solid tumor such as melanoma, head and neck, liver or kidney cancer.

The rearrangement uses TRBV6-6 and TRBJ1-6; no reliable D call. Germline V gene sequence: CDR1 MNHNY, CDR2 SVGAGI (reference sequence). The CDR3 runs to 14 residues. V lost 2 bases and J lost 13, with 15 bases in between. CDR3 amino acids: CASSYGRRLDPLHF. Here the CDR3 DNA reads TGTGCCAGCAGTTACGGCAGGCGCTTGGATCCCCTCCACTTT.

The chain has TRBV5-1 and TRBJ2-5; a weak D match, TRBD1 (6 bases). The J call is uncertain, as TRBJ2-7 better fits the DNA end. This CDR3 spans 13 amino acids. From germline, CDR1 is SGHRS and CDR2 YFSETQ. The DNA of the CDR3 is TGCGCCAGCAGCTCGACAGGAACCTACGAGCAGTACTTC. It yields the protein CASSSTGTYEQYF.

The chain couples TRBV7-6 to TRBJ2-5, with 9 bases fitting TRBD1. V shed 4 bases and J 3 bases; nucleotides not matched to a gene: 15. Germline V gene sequence: CDR1 SGHVS, CDR2 FNYEAQ. The CDR3 runs to 18 residues. Here the CDR3 reads CASSSPRDRAYSEETQYF. The CDR3 coding sequence is TGTGCCAGCAGCTCACCCCGGGACAGGGCATATTCCGAAGAGACCCAGTACTTC.

The J gene is TRBJ2-7, the V gene TRBV9, with D uncertain. Trimming left V 4 bases short and J 4 bases short, with 12 bases between. Germline CDR1 reads SGDLS; CDR2 reads YYNGEE. The CDR3 spans 13 residues. CDR3 nucleotides: TGTGCCAGCAGCATTCGACCGACGTACGAGCAGTACTTC. Its translation is CASSIRPTYEQYF.

The chain recombines TRBV5-1 with TRBJ2-1, with D unresolved. V was shortened by 1 base and J by 0 bases, with 2 bases between the two germline ends. CDR1 and CDR2 (germline): SGHRS, YFSETQ. This CDR3 is built from 13 residues. CDR3 in amino acids: CASSLNSYNEQFF. DNA for the CDR3: TGCGCCAGCAGCTTGAACTCCTACAATGAGCAGTTCTTC.

V is TRBV29-1 and J is TRBJ2-3; D assignment may be TRBD1 or TRBD2 (6 bases each). The germline V gene has CDR1 SQVTM and CDR2 ANQGSEA. The CDR3 extends over 12 amino acids. Trimming stripped 2 bases from V and 5 bases from J, with 8 bases between. The CDR3 is CSVERGEDTQYF. CDR3 bases: TGCAGCGTTGAAAGGGGGGAAGATACGCAGTATTTT.

The rearrangement joins TRBV19 to TRBJ2-1; D could derive from TRBD1 or TRBD2 (5 bases each). This CDR3 spans 12 amino acids. V lost 5 bases to trimming and J lost 5 bases, with 7 bases between them. Germline V lookup: CDR1 LNHDA, CDR2 SQIVND (reference sequence). CDR3 coding DNA: TGTGCCAGTAGTGAGGGACACAATGAGCAGTTCTTC. This sequence encodes CASSEGHNEQFF.

V gene TRBV5-6 combines with J gene TRBJ2-1; D is possibly TRBD2 (5 bases). The germline V gene encodes CDR1 SGHDT and CDR2 YYEEEE. The CDR3 is made up of 18 amino acids. Trimming shortened V by 3 bases and J by 0 bases, and 19 bases separated the two germline ends. The CDR3 loop is CASSSLDGKAISYNEQFF. The CDR3 nucleotides read TGTGCCAGCAGCTCCCTTGACGGGAAAGCGATCTCCTACAATGAGCAGTTCTTC.

V and J are TRBV11-2 and TRBJ1-3, with unresolved D. V dropped 3 bases and J dropped 4 bases, with 7 bases sitting between them. CDR1 and CDR2 (germline): SGHAT, FQNNGV. This CDR3 region has 13 residues. CDR3: CASSLSKGNTIYF. Written as DNA, the CDR3 is TGTGCCAGCAGCTTGTCGAAGGGAAACACCATATATTTT. Full variable domain (missing parts from reference TRBV11-2 and TRBJ1-3): EAGVAQSPRYKIIEKRQSVAFWCNPISGHATLYWYQQILGQGPKLLIQFQNNGVVDDSQLPKDRFSAERLKGVDSTLKIQPAKLEDSAVYLCASSLSKGNTIYFGEGSWLTVV.